The rows below give T cell receptor beta chains drawn from one sample of a study of shared clonotypes between healthy human individuals. The data were produced by immunoSEQ multiplex PCR, yet TCRdb's version contains in-frame clones alone and is incomplete. Altogether about 1 million clones are present, roughly 80% being singletons, with the ten largest covering approximately 1.5%. Sequencing was performed on memory CD4+ T cells sorted from blood. The receptor source for this set is a man between 18 and 35 years old in good health. Each CDR3 is given with its conserved first and last residue. Each record gives: D gene, clone size, V gene, J gene, CDR3 protein, CDR3 DNA. D genes are given only for firm matches. Expanded clones get a size class; other rows say once, few or many, or leave the size out.

>-|-|TRBV10-3|TRBJ1-4
CAISKQGLGEKLFF
TGTGCCATCAGTAAACAGGGTCTCGGTGAAAAACTGTTTTTT
>-|-|TRBV5-6|TRBJ1-1
CASSLDPMNTEAFF
TGTGCCAGCAGCTTGGACCCTATGAACACTGAAGCTTTCTTT
>TRBD2|once|TRBV9|TRBJ2-1
CASSVDGASGSDEQFF
TGTGCCAGCAGCGTAGATGGGGCTAGCGGGAGTGATGAGCAGTTCTTC
>TRBD2|-|TRBV14|TRBJ2-7
CASRLAGVYEQYF
TGTGCCAGTCGACTAGCGGGGGTATACGAGCAGTACTTC
>-|-|TRBV30|TRBJ1-6
CAWAPGREVPLHF
TGTGCCTGGGCACCGGGACGGGAGGTTCCCCTCCACTTT
>-|-|TRBV29-1|TRBJ2-7
CSVAESYEQYF
TGCAGCGTTGCCGAGTCCTACGAGCAGTACTTC
>-|once|TRBV30|TRBJ2-3
CACNRGTDTQYF
TGTGCCTGCAACAGGGGCACAGATACGCAGTATTTT
>-|-|TRBV7-7|TRBJ2-2
CASGVAPNTGELFF
TGTGCTAGCGGCGTAGCGCCAAACACCGGGGAGCTGTTTTTT
>-|-|TRBV20-1|TRBJ2-3
CSARGGDTQYF
TGCAGTGCTAGAGGAGGAGATACGCAGTATTTT
>-|-|TRBV7-2|TRBJ2-4
CASSLARVAKNIQYF
TGTGCCAGCAGCTTAGCCAGGGTAGCCAAAAACATTCAGTACTTC
>-|-|TRBV28|TRBJ1-6
CASSRSTGTYSSPLHF
TGTGCCAGCAGCCGAAGCACAGGGACATACAGTTCACCCCTCCACTTT
>TRBD1|-|TRBV27|TRBJ1-1
CASRRTGLNTEAFF
TGTGCCAGCAGGCGGACAGGCCTGAACACTGAAGCTTTCTTT
>-|-|TRBV5-6|TRBJ1-3
CASSLTGSAYSGNTIYF
TGTGCCAGCAGCTTGACGGGCAGTGCCTACTCTGGAAACACCATATATTTT
>TRBD1|-|TRBV27|TRBJ1-6
CASRRTGVNSPLHF
TGTGCCAGCAGGAGGACAGGGGTAAATTCACCCCTCCACTTT
>-|-|TRBV6-5|TRBJ2-1
CASSYSRPSNEQFF
TGTGCCAGCAGTTACTCGCGACCATCCAATGAGCAGTTCTTC
>-|-|TRBV21-1|TRBJ2-3
CASSKPHGDRVQDTQYF
TGTGCCAGCAGCAAACCCCACGGGGACAGGGTTCAAGATACGCAGTATTTT
>TRBD2|-|TRBV5-4|TRBJ2-3
CASSGLAGDTQYF
TGTGCCAGCAGTGGACTAGCGGGAGATACGCAGTATTTT
>TRBD1|once|TRBV7-2|TRBJ2-5
CASSPGTARGETQYF
TGTGCCAGCAGCCCTGGGACAGCCAGGGGAGAGACCCAGTACTTC
>-|-|TRBV5-4|TRBJ2-5
CASSLGLGGGETQYF
TGTGCCAGCAGCTTGGGTCTTGGCGGAGGGGAGACCCAGTACTTC
>-|-|TRBV7-8|TRBJ2-7
CASSLVTGISSYEQYF
TGTGCCAGCAGCTTAGTCACAGGAATTAGCTCCTACGAGCAGTACTTC
>-|-|TRBV5-1|TRBJ2-7
CASSLDGQTSYEQYF
TGCGCCAGCAGCTTGGATGGACAAACCTCCTACGAGCAGTACTTC
>TRBD2|-|TRBV2|TRBJ2-1
CASRPGRERDNEQFF
TGTGCCAGCAGGCCAGGGAGGGAGAGGGACAATGAGCAGTTCTTC
>TRBD1|once|TRBV27|TRBJ1-2
CASSPKPGQDNYGYTF
TGTGCCAGCAGTCCAAAACCGGGACAGGATAACTATGGCTACACCTTC
>-|-|TRBV30|TRBJ1-6
CAWSLEGTLNSPLHF
TGTGCCTGGAGCCTCGAGGGGACCCTTAATTCACCCCTCCACTTT
>-|-|TRBV27|TRBJ2-1
CASSSGWTMGEQFF
TGTGCCAGCAGTTCGGGTTGGACTATGGGTGAGCAGTTCTTC
>-|-|TRBV19|TRBJ1-6
CASSIGVTSYNSPLHF
TGTGCCAGTAGTATAGGTGTGACCTCCTATAATTCACCCCTCCACTTT
>TRBD1|once|TRBV5-1|TRBJ2-1
CASSLQGAVYNEQFF
TGCGCCAGCAGCTTACAGGGGGCGGTCTACAATGAGCAGTTCTTC
>TRBD1|-|TRBV7-2|TRBJ2-1
CASSLAQGAYNEQFF
TGTGCCAGCAGCTTAGCGCAGGGGGCATACAATGAGCAGTTCTTC
>TRBD2|-|TRBV7-9|TRBJ2-1
CASRAGVYNEQFF
TGTGCCAGCCGAGCGGGGGTATACAATGAGCAGTTCTTC
>-|-|TRBV7-9|TRBJ2-7
CAASTGRGDEQYF
TGTGCCGCCTCTACGGGGAGGGGGGACGAGCAGTACTTC
>-|-|TRBV5-4|TRBJ1-3
CASSLDWPGAGNTIYF
TGTGCCAGCAGCTTGGACTGGCCGGGGGCTGGAAACACCATATATTTT
>-|few|TRBV7-3|TRBJ1-1
CASSLTRGAEAFF
TGTGCCAGCAGCTTAACACGAGGGGCTGAAGCTTTCTTT
>TRBD2|-|TRBV11-2|TRBJ2-7
CASSLTGLANEQYF
TGTGCCAGCAGCTTAACCGGACTAGCAAACGAGCAGTACTTC
>-|-|TRBV6-1|TRBJ2-7
CASSETFWGQGEQYF
TGTGCCAGCAGTGAAACTTTCTGGGGGCAAGGCGAGCAGTACTTC
>-|-|TRBV5-1|TRBJ2-7
CASSPDTSFSYEQYF
TGCGCCAGCAGCCCGGACACGAGCTTCTCCTACGAGCAGTACTTC
>TRBD1|once|TRBV6-6|TRBJ2-7
CAAWPGQGTYEQYF
TGTGCCGCCTGGCCGGGACAGGGAACCTACGAGCAGTACTTC
>-|-|TRBV6-5|TRBJ2-5
CASSKDIQETQYF
TGTGCCAGCAGTAAGGACATCCAAGAGACCCAGTACTTC
>-|-|TRBV19|TRBJ2-1
CASSPSPPGADGPTNEQFF
TGTGCCAGTAGTCCCTCTCCCCCGGGAGCTGACGGACCGACGAATGAGCAGTTCTTC
>-|few|TRBV5-1|TRBJ1-2
CASSLGDGNYGYTF
TGCGCCAGCAGCTTGGGAGACGGTAACTATGGCTACACCTTC
>TRBD1|few|TRBV6-5|TRBJ1-6
CASRSGTGHNSPLHF
TGTGCCAGCAGATCCGGGACAGGGCATAATTCACCCCTCCACTTT
>TRBD1|once|TRBV6-1|TRBJ2-2
CASRPPRQGPGELFF
TGTGCCTCAAGACCCCCTCGACAGGGACCCGGGGAGCTGTTTTTT
>-|once|TRBV7-2|TRBJ2-5
CASSPLEGLATQYF
TGTGCCAGCAGCCCCCTTGAGGGACTCGCGACCCAGTACTTC
>-|few|TRBV27|TRBJ1-1
CASSPVTAYTEAFF
TGTGCCAGCAGTCCAGTGACGGCTTACACTGAAGCTTTCTTT
>TRBD1|-|TRBV30|TRBJ1-6
CAYSTGAYNSPLHF
TGTGCCTACTCGACAGGGGCATATAATTCACCCCTCCACTTT
>TRBD1|-|TRBV7-2|TRBJ1-4
CASSPDRVESEKLFF
TGTGCCAGCAGCCCTGACAGGGTAGAGAGTGAAAAACTGTTTTTT
>-|-|TRBV7-2|TRBJ2-5
CASSPAGAGETQYF
TGTGCCAGCAGCCCGGCGGGGGCTGGAGAGACCCAGTACTTC
>-|-|TRBV6-1|TRBJ1-5
CASSETPQHF
TGTGCCAGCAGTGAAACGCCCCAGCATTTT
>-|-|TRBV28|TRBJ1-2
CASSSSPAAWYGYTF
TGTGCCAGCAGTTCCTCCCCTGCAGCGTGGTATGGCTACACCTTC
>TRBD2|-|TRBV19|TRBJ2-1
CASSNPAGRTEQFF
TGTGCCAGTAGTAACCCAGCGGGGCGAACTGAGCAGTTCTTC
>-|-|TRBV11-2|TRBJ2-5
CASSIRRGQGETQYF
TGTGCCAGCAGCATTAGACGGGGGCAGGGGGAGACCCAGTACTTC
>TRBD1|-|TRBV4-1|TRBJ1-4
CASSQGTGSLFKLFF
TGCGCCAGCAGCCAAGGGACAGGGTCGTTGTTCAAACTGTTTTTT
>TRBD2|-|TRBV7-9|TRBJ2-7
CASSFTSGERQYF
TGTGCCAGCAGCTTTACTAGCGGGGAAAGGCAGTACTTC
>TRBD1|-|TRBV6-1|TRBJ1-2
CASSEGQGGYTF
TGTGCCAGCAGTGAAGGACAGGGAGGCTACACCTTC